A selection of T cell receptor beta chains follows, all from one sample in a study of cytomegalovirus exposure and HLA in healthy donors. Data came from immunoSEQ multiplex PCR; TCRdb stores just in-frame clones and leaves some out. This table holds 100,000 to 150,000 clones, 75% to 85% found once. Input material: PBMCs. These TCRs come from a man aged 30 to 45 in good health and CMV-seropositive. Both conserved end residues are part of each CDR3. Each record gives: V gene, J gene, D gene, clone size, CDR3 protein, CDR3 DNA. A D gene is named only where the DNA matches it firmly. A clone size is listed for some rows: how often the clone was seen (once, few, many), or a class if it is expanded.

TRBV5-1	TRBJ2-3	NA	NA	CASSLVLATDTQYF	TGCGCCAGCAGCTTGGTACTTGCTACAGATACGCAGTATTTT
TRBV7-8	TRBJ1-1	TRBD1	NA	CASSWTGNTEAFF	TGTGCCAGCAGCTGGACAGGGAACACTGAAGCTTTCTTT
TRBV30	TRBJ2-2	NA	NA	CAWSHGLTGELFF	TGTGCCTGGAGCCATGGGCTCACCGGGGAGCTGTTTTTT
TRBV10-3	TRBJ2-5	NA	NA	CAIKNQGQETQYF	TGTGCCATCAAAAACCAGGGGCAAGAGACCCAGTACTTC
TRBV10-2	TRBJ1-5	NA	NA	CASSGGFENQPQHF	TGCGCCAGCAGTGGAGGTTTCGAAAATCAGCCCCAGCATTTT
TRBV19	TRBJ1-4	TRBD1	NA	CASSTWRTGGTNEKLFF	TGTGCCAGTAGTACCTGGAGGACAGGCGGGACTAATGAAAAACTGTTTTTT
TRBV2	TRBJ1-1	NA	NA	CASSEGAQDSRLNTEAFF	TGTGCCAGCAGTGAAGGGGCTCAGGACAGCCGTTTGAACACTGAAGCTTTCTTT
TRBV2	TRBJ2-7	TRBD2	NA	CASSEALPTSGWEEQYF	TGTGCCAGCAGTGAAGCGCTTCCGACTAGCGGGTGGGAGGAGCAGTACTTC
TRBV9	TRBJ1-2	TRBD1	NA	CASSYSGTGVYGGYTF	TGTGCCAGCAGCTATTCCGGGACAGGGGTTTACGGGGGCTACACCTTC
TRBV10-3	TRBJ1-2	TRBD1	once	CAISELGQGGYGYTF	TGTGCCATCAGTGAGCTGGGACAGGGTGGCTATGGCTACACCTTC
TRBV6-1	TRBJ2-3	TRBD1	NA	CASRELQGSSTDTQYF	TGTGCCAGCAGGGAACTACAGGGGTCTAGCACAGATACGCAGTATTTT
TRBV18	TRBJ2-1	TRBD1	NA	CASSPTTGTGVYNEQFF	TGTGCCAGCTCACCAACGACCGGGACAGGGGTGTACAATGAGCAGTTCTTC
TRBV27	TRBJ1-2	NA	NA	CASSFAGLNGYTF	TGTGCCAGCAGTTTCGCAGGGCTGAATGGCTACACCTTC
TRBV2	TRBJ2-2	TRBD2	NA	CASSRGDTGELFF	TGTGCCAGCTCCCGGGGGGATACCGGGGAGCTGTTTTTT
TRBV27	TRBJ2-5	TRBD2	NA	CASRGTSGSGGTQYF	TGTGCCAGCAGGGGGACTAGCGGGTCGGGGGGGACCCAGTACTTC
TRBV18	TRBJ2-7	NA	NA	CASSPARGEYEQYF	TGTGCCAGCTCACCGGCCAGGGGAGAGTACGAGCAGTACTTC
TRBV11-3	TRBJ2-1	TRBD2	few	CASSPLAGGPNEQFF	TGTGCCAGCAGCCCTCTAGCGGGGGGGCCTAATGAGCAGTTCTTC
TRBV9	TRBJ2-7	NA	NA	CASSVGSGAAYEQYF	TGTGCCAGCAGCGTAGGGTCAGGGGCGGCCTACGAGCAGTACTTC
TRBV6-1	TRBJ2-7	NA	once	CASSRTGNYEQYF	TGTGCCAGCAGTCGTACAGGGAACTACGAGCAGTACTTC
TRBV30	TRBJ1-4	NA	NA	CAWSVGRATNEKLFF	TGTGCCTGGAGTGTAGGGCGGGCAACTAATGAAAAACTGTTTTTT
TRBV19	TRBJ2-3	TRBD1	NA	CASRDRGSTDTQYF	TGTGCCAGTAGGGACAGGGGGAGCACAGATACGCAGTATTTT
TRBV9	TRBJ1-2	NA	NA	CASSVLPLRRTDDTPEAYGYTF	TGTGCCAGCAGCGTCTTACCGTTAAGAAGGACTGACGATACCCCCGAAGCCTATGGCTACACCTTC
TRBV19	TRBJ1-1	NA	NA	CASSRDNPLGAEAFF	TGTGCCAGTAGCCGGGACAATCCCCTGGGGGCTGAAGCTTTCTTT
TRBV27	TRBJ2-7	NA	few	CASSFMPGYEQYF	TGTGCCAGCAGTTTTATGCCCGGGTACGAGCAGTACTTC
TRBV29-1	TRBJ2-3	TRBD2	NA	CSVGSGLAKDTQYF	TGCAGCGTCGGGTCGGGACTAGCTAAAGATACGCAGTATTTT
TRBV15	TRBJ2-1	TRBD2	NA	CATTPDRGLGDNEQFF	TGTGCCACCACCCCAGATCGAGGACTAGGGGACAATGAGCAGTTCTTC
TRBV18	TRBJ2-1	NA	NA	CASSNDNDYNEQFF	TGTGCCAGCTCCAATGACAACGATTACAATGAGCAGTTCTTC
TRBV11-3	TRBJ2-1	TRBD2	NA	CASSPSSGRDNEQFF	TGTGCCAGCAGCCCCTCCAGTGGGAGGGACAATGAGCAGTTCTTC
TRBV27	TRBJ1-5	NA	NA	CASSSSQNQPQHF	TGTGCCAGCAGTTCGTCGCAGAATCAGCCCCAGCATTTT
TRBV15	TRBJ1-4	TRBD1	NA	CATSPDRGQLELFF	TGTGCCACCAGCCCTGACAGGGGGCAGTTGGAACTGTTTTTT